This T cell receptor (beta chain) was identified during a study of blood T cell repertoires in COVID-19. This CDR3 comprises 19 residues. After removal of 6 bases from V and 5 bases from J, the junction contained 20 bases not matched to a gene. Germline CDR1 SGHRS, CDR2 YFSETQ. Produced via immunoSEQ multiplex PCR; TCRdb's table is partial and in-frame only. The table includes hundreds of thousands of clones, 85% to 90% detected once. The J gene is TRBJ2-5, the V gene TRBV5-1, with 12 bases fitting TRBD2. The receptor comes from a woman aged 30 to 39 who had recovered from COVID-19. The sample was PBMCs or T cells enriched from blood (not recorded which). CDR3 in DNA: TGCGCCAGCAAGATTAGGGCTAGCGGGAGGGCCGAGTATCCGGAGACCCAGTACTTC. This codes for CASKIRASGRAEYPETQYF.